This T cell receptor beta chain came from a study of blood T cell repertoires in COVID-19. Study in general: T cells, B-cell-depleted T cells, or PBMCs provided the cDNA or gDNA that served as material.

Original processing methods: It was from reference gene primer amplification that nucleated cell counts were estimated. Only in-frame clones appear in the TCRdb table, and some are missing; sequencing was by immunoSEQ multiplex PCR. The V and J calls and clone size come from that table; D and trimming were worked out from the DNA. The repertoire holds 350,000 or so clones, approximately 90% seen once, with just under 4% in the top ten. Germline CDR1 is SGHRS and CDR2 is YFSETQ. After removal of 2 bases from V and 4 bases from J, the junction contained 4 bases not matched to a gene. The CDR3 is 14 amino acids. One Seattle source followed patients from active infection through their disease course.

This chain uses TRBV5-1 with TRBJ1-1; 8 bases agree with TRBD1. The clonotype originates from an older woman with COVID-19, enrolled during active disease. Material: peripheral blood. The CDR3 region has the DNA TGCGCCAGCAGCTTAACAGGGGGTTCCACTGAAGCTTTCTTT. Encoded protein: CASSLTGGSTEAFF.